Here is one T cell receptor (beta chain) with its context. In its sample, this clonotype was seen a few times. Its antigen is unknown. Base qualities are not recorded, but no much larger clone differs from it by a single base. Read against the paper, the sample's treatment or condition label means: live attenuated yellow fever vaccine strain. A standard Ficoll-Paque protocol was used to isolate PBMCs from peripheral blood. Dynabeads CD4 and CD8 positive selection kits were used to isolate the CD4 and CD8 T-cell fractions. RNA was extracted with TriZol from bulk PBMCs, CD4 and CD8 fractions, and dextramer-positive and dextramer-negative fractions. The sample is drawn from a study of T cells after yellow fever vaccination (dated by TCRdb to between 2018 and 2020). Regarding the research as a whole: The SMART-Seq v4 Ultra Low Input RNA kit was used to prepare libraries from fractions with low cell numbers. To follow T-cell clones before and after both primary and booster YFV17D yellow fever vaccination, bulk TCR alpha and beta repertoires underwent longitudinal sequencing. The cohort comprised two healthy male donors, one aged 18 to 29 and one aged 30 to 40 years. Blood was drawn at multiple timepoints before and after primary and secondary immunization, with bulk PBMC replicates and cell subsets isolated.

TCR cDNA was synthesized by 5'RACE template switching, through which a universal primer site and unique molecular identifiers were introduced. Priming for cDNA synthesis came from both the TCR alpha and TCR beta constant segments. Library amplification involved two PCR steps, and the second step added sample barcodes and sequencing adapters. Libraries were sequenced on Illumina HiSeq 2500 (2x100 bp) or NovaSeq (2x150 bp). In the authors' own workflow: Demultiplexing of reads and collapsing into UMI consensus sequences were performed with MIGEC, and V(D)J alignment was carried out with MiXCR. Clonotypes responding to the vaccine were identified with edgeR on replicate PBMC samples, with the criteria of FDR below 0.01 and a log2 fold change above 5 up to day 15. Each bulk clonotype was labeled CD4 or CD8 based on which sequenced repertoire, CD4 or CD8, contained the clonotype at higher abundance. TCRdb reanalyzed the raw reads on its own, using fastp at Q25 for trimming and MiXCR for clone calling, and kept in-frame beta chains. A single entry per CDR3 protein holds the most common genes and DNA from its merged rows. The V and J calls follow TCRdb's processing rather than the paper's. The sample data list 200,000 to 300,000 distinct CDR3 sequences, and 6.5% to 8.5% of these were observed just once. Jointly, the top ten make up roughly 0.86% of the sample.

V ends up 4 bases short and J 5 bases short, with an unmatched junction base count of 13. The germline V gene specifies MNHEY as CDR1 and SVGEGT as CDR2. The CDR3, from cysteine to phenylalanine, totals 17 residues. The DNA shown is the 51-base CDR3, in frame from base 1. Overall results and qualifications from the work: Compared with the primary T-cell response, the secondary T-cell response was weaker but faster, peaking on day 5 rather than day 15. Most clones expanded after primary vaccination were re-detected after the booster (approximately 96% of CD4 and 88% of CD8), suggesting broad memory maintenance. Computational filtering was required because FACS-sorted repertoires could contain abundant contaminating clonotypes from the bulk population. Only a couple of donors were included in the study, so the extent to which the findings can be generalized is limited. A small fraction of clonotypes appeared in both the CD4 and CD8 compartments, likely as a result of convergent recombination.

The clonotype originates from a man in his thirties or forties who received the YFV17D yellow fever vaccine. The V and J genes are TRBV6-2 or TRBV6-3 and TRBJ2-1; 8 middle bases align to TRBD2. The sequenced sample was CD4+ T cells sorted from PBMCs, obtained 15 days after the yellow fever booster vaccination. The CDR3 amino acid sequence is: CASSFRVAGTRNNEQFF. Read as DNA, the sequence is TGTGCCAGCAGTTTTCGAGTCGCCGGGACTAGAAACAATGAGCAGTTCTTC.